The subject of this entry is one TCR beta chain. The data are from a study of blood T cell repertoires in COVID-19. Study overall: In each case, the material was cDNA or gDNA derived from T cells, B-cell-depleted T cells, or PBMCs.

Per the study methods: Nucleated cell number was recorded as an estimate derived from reference gene primer amplification. Assay used: immunoSEQ multiplex PCR; TCRdb lists only in-frame clones, some missing. V and J calls plus clone size are reproduced from that table; the DNA served to infer D and trimming. The sample has roughly 400,000 clones; roughly 88% are singletons. Participant reports of clinical history set cohort assignment. The length of the CDR3 is 15 residues. Germline values: CDR1 MNHEY, CDR2 SMNVEV (reference sequence). Trimming removed 4 bases from V and 0 bases from J; junction bases left unmatched: 5.

Sequenced input: PBMCs or T cells enriched from blood (not recorded which). V and J are TRBV27 and TRBJ1-1, with 7 positions matching TRBD1. This clonotype was sampled from a woman aged 40 to 55 with acute COVID-19. The CDR3 DNA reads TGTGCCAGCAGTTCGGGACAGAGAATGAACACTGAAGCTTTCTTT. This codes for CASSSGQRMNTEAFF.